This T cell receptor beta chain was recorded in a study of blood T cells in healthy people across ages. A sample-barcoded 5' primer and a J-beta primer mix were used in a second PCR of roughly 7 to 12 cycles. Every molecule of cDNA carried a tag from a template-switch adaptor with 12 random nucleotides. TCRdb reprocessed the 5' RACE reads with MiXCR, giving one entry per CDR3 protein. The sample gives about 1.4 million distinct CDR3 sequences, 59% of which show up once; under 8.5% is in the top ten. For every donor, a draw yielded ten milliliters of peripheral blood. V was shortened by 6 bases and J by 1 base, with 16 bases between the two germline ends. This CDR3 has 15 residues.

This receptor was identified in a man in his late teens or twenties in good health. The chain is built from TRBV12-3 or TRBV12-4 and TRBJ2-7, with D possibly called TRBD1 or TRBD2 (6 bases each). The sample consisted of blood. This CDR3 reads CASRPDGGPSYEQYF. The CDR3 nucleotides are TGTGCCAGCAGGCCGGACGGGGGCCCTTCCTACGAGCAGTACTTC.